The rows below give T cell receptor beta chains drawn from one sample of a study of cytomegalovirus exposure and HLA in healthy donors. The protocol was immunoSEQ multiplex PCR, while the TCRdb copy is restricted to in-frame clones and leaves out a portion. The sample lists about 270,000 clones; 65% to 85% were seen once. Sequenced sample: PBMCs. These receptors all come from a female donor in good health and CMV-seronegative. The CDR3 runs from the conserved cysteine through the conserved F or W. Fields, in order: V gene, clone size, J gene, D gene, CDR3 protein, CDR3 DNA. A D gene is named only where the DNA matches it firmly. Some rows have no size entry. The others give once, few or many, or a class for an expanded clone.

v_gene: TRBV5-1; abundance: .; j_gene: TRBJ2-5; d_gene: TRBD1; CDR3aa: CASSLEGQGRGGETQYF; CDR3nt: TGCGCCAGCAGCTTAGAGGGACAGGGGAGAGGGGGAGAGACCCAGTACTTC
v_gene: TRBV11-3; abundance: .; j_gene: TRBJ1-1; d_gene: TRBD1; CDR3aa: CASSLEGTGGSEAFF; CDR3nt: TGTGCCAGCAGCTTAGAAGGGACAGGGGGTTCTGAAGCTTTCTTT
v_gene: TRBV9; abundance: .; j_gene: TRBJ2-2; d_gene: .; CDR3aa: CASSAPTGSDTGELFF; CDR3nt: TGTGCCAGCAGCGCACCAACAGGGTCGGACACCGGGGAGCTGTTTTTT
v_gene: TRBV19; abundance: .; j_gene: TRBJ1-3; d_gene: .; CDR3aa: CATRRFHGSGNTIYF; CDR3nt: TGTGCCACACGGCGGTTTCACGGCTCTGGAAACACCATATATTTT
v_gene: TRBV14; abundance: few; j_gene: TRBJ2-1; d_gene: TRBD2; CDR3aa: CASSQGGLGINEQFF; CDR3nt: TGTGCCAGCAGCCAAGGGGGACTAGGGATCAATGAGCAGTTCTTC
v_gene: TRBV7-2; abundance: .; j_gene: TRBJ1-1; d_gene: .; CDR3aa: CASSLAPGQPNTEAFF; CDR3nt: TGTGCCAGCAGCTTAGCCCCCGGACAGCCGAACACTGAAGCTTTCTTT
v_gene: TRBV6-6; abundance: .; j_gene: TRBJ1-3; d_gene: .; CDR3aa: CASTLRGAGNTIYF; CDR3nt: TGTGCCAGCACCCTCCGAGGAGCCGGAAACACCATATATTTT
v_gene: TRBV11-3; abundance: .; j_gene: TRBJ1-1; d_gene: .; CDR3aa: CASSVQENTEAFF; CDR3nt: TGTGCCAGCAGCGTCCAGGAGAACACTGAAGCTTTCTTT
v_gene: TRBV6-1; abundance: .; j_gene: TRBJ1-6; d_gene: .; CDR3aa: CASSDQGSPYGSPLHF; CDR3nt: TGTGCCAGCAGTGATCAGGGTAGCCCGTATGGTTCACCCCTCCACTTT
v_gene: TRBV5-1; abundance: .; j_gene: TRBJ2-1; d_gene: TRBD2; CDR3aa: CASSYRTSGRNEQFF; CDR3nt: TGCGCCAGCAGCTACCGGACTAGCGGGAGAAATGAGCAGTTCTTC
v_gene: TRBV30; abundance: .; j_gene: TRBJ2-1; d_gene: TRBD2; CDR3aa: CAWRGTSGRPFSYNEQFF; CDR3nt: TGTGCCTGGAGGGGGACTAGCGGGAGACCCTTCTCCTACAATGAGCAGTTCTTC
v_gene: TRBV7-2; abundance: .; j_gene: TRBJ2-1; d_gene: .; CDR3aa: CASSLVFPFTGSYNEQFF; CDR3nt: TGTGCCAGCAGCTTAGTTTTCCCCTTTACAGGCTCCTACAATGAGCAGTTCTTC
v_gene: TRBV28; abundance: .; j_gene: TRBJ2-1; d_gene: TRBD2; CDR3aa: CASSSPQTSGTNEQFF; CDR3nt: TGTGCCAGCAGTTCACCTCAGACTAGCGGTACGAATGAGCAGTTCTTC
v_gene: TRBV5-1; abundance: once; j_gene: TRBJ1-1; d_gene: .; CDR3aa: CASSRGSGGTEAFF; CDR3nt: TGCGCCAGCAGCAGGGGGTCGGGAGGTACTGAAGCTTTCTTT
v_gene: TRBV7-6; abundance: .; j_gene: TRBJ2-2; d_gene: .; CDR3aa: CASSPPESPGELFF; CDR3nt: TGTGCCAGCAGCCCTCCAGAAAGTCCCGGGGAGCTGTTTTTT
v_gene: TRBV15; abundance: few; j_gene: TRBJ2-7; d_gene: .; CDR3aa: CATSPRGGYEQYF; CDR3nt: TGTGCCACCAGCCCCAGGGGCGGGTACGAGCAGTACTTC
v_gene: TRBV11-2; abundance: once; j_gene: TRBJ2-1; d_gene: .; CDR3aa: CASSSRQGNYNEQFF; CDR3nt: TGTGCCAGCAGCTCCCGTCAGGGGAATTACAATGAGCAGTTCTTC
v_gene: TRBV6-1; abundance: .; j_gene: TRBJ1-3; d_gene: .; CDR3aa: CASRLTVPGNTIYF; CDR3nt: TGTGCCAGCAGATTGACAGTCCCTGGGAACACCATATATTTT
v_gene: TRBV27; abundance: .; j_gene: TRBJ2-4; d_gene: .; CDR3aa: CASREGARAKNIQYF; CDR3nt: TGTGCCAGCAGGGAGGGGGCTCGAGCCAAAAACATTCAGTACTTC
v_gene: TRBV7-9; abundance: .; j_gene: TRBJ1-3; d_gene: .; CDR3aa: CASSFSSSGNTIYF; CDR3nt: TGTGCCAGCAGCTTTTCTAGCTCTGGAAACACCATATATTTT
v_gene: TRBV13; abundance: once; j_gene: TRBJ1-3; d_gene: .; CDR3aa: CASSGRGTGNTIYF; CDR3nt: TGTGCCAGCAGCGGCAGGGGTACCGGAAACACCATATATTTT
v_gene: TRBV12-2; abundance: .; j_gene: TRBJ2-5; d_gene: .; CDR3aa: CASRLVDRGGRGAQYF; CDR3nt: TGTGCAAGTCGCTTAGTAGACAGGGGAGGACGGGGGGCCCAGTACTTC
v_gene: TRBV7-2; abundance: .; j_gene: TRBJ2-2; d_gene: .; CDR3aa: CASSRGRLAGVTSGELFF; CDR3nt: TGTGCCAGCAGCCGAGGACGATTGGCAGGGGTTACGTCCGGGGAGCTGTTTTTT
v_gene: TRBV11-2; abundance: .; j_gene: TRBJ1-1; d_gene: TRBD1; CDR3aa: CASSLGQGRVNTEAFF; CDR3nt: TGTGCCAGCAGCTTAGGACAGGGGCGGGTGAACACTGAAGCTTTCTTT
v_gene: TRBV7-9; abundance: .; j_gene: TRBJ2-7; d_gene: .; CDR3aa: CASSLGLGEGAYEQYF; CDR3nt: TGTGCCAGCAGCTTAGGGCTTGGGGAGGGGGCCTACGAGCAGTACTTC
v_gene: TRBV6-5; abundance: .; j_gene: TRBJ2-7; d_gene: TRBD1; CDR3aa: CASSNPGQRTYEQYF; CDR3nt: TGTGCCAGCAGTAACCCGGGACAGCGAACCTACGAGCAGTACTTC
v_gene: TRBV6-1; abundance: .; j_gene: TRBJ2-2; d_gene: .; CDR3aa: CASSEVLTGELFF; CDR3nt: TGTGCCAGCAGTGAAGTCTTAACCGGGGAGCTGTTTTTT
v_gene: TRBV4-2; abundance: .; j_gene: TRBJ2-7; d_gene: TRBD2; CDR3aa: CASSQPSGSSSYEQYF; CDR3nt: TGTGCCAGCAGCCAACCTAGCGGCTCCAGCTCCTACGAGCAGTACTTC
v_gene: TRBV6-5; abundance: .; j_gene: TRBJ1-4; d_gene: TRBD1; CDR3aa: CASSATGGLYEKLFF; CDR3nt: TGTGCCAGCAGCGCCACAGGGGGGCTCTACGAAAAACTGTTTTTT
v_gene: TRBV7-9; abundance: .; j_gene: TRBJ2-3; d_gene: TRBD2; CDR3aa: CASSLQLAGADTQYF; CDR3nt: TGTGCCAGCAGCTTACAGCTAGCGGGAGCAGATACGCAGTATTTT
v_gene: TRBV28; abundance: .; j_gene: TRBJ1-5; d_gene: .; CDR3aa: CASTATDINQPQHF; CDR3nt: TGTGCCAGCACCGCGACAGACATTAATCAGCCCCAGCATTTT
v_gene: TRBV29-1; abundance: .; j_gene: TRBJ2-3; d_gene: .; CDR3aa: CSVEAGKGTQYF; CDR3nt: TGCAGCGTTGAAGCGGGGAAGGGTACGCAGTATTTT
v_gene: TRBV18; abundance: .; j_gene: TRBJ2-7; d_gene: .; CDR3aa: CASSQAQGFYEQYF; CDR3nt: TGTGCCAGCTCACAAGCACAGGGTTTCTACGAGCAGTACTTC
v_gene: TRBV6-5; abundance: .; j_gene: TRBJ2-2; d_gene: .; CDR3aa: CASKFEKELFF; CDR3nt: TGTGCCAGCAAGTTTGAGAAGGAGCTGTTTTTT
v_gene: TRBV5-1; abundance: .; j_gene: TRBJ1-2; d_gene: TRBD1; CDR3aa: CASSLEGTGRRGTF; CDR3nt: TGCGCCAGCAGCTTGGAAGGGACAGGCCGGCGGGGCACCTTC
v_gene: TRBV11-2; abundance: .; j_gene: TRBJ2-7; d_gene: .; CDR3aa: CASSLGHLGEQYF; CDR3nt: TGTGCCAGCAGCTTAGGACACCTTGGCGAGCAGTACTTC
v_gene: TRBV5-4; abundance: .; j_gene: TRBJ2-5; d_gene: .; CDR3aa: CASSLDSRETQYF; CDR3nt: TGTGCCAGCAGCTTGGACTCTAGGGAGACCCAGTACTTC
v_gene: TRBV7-9; abundance: once; j_gene: TRBJ1-1; d_gene: .; CDR3aa: CAGREGSTEAFF; CDR3nt: TGTGCCGGTAGGGAGGGGAGCACTGAAGCTTTCTTT
v_gene: TRBV15; abundance: .; j_gene: TRBJ2-5; d_gene: .; CDR3aa: CATSFRDGGTQYF; CDR3nt: TGTGCCACCAGCTTTCGAGATGGTGGGACCCAGTACTTC
v_gene: TRBV9; abundance: few; j_gene: TRBJ2-7; d_gene: .; CDR3aa: CASSVVGQRQVSYEQYF; CDR3nt: TGTGCCAGCAGCGTAGTCGGACAGAGACAAGTTTCCTACGAGCAGTACTTC
v_gene: TRBV6-1; abundance: .; j_gene: TRBJ2-3; d_gene: .; CDR3aa: CASSEEGAIDTQYF; CDR3nt: TGTGCCAGCAGTGAGGAGGGGGCAATCGATACGCAGTATTTT
v_gene: TRBV6-1; abundance: once; j_gene: TRBJ1-5; d_gene: .; CDR3aa: CASSGDKNQPQHF; CDR3nt: TGTGCCAGCAGTGGGGACAAAAATCAGCCCCAGCATTTT
v_gene: TRBV4-2; abundance: .; j_gene: TRBJ2-5; d_gene: TRBD2; CDR3aa: CASSQDSLAGVRETQYF; CDR3nt: TGTGCCAGCAGCCAAGATTCGCTAGCGGGAGTTCGGGAGACCCAGTACTTC
v_gene: TRBV11-2; abundance: .; j_gene: TRBJ2-5; d_gene: TRBD2; CDR3aa: CASWGLAGGGETQYF; CDR3nt: TGTGCCAGCTGGGGGCTAGCGGGAGGAGGAGAGACCCAGTACTTC
v_gene: TRBV6-1; abundance: few; j_gene: TRBJ1-2; d_gene: TRBD1; CDR3aa: CASREREDRGRNYGYTF; CDR3nt: TGTGCCAGCAGGGAACGCGAGGACAGGGGGCGCAACTATGGCTACACCTTC
v_gene: TRBV6-6; abundance: .; j_gene: TRBJ2-7; d_gene: TRBD2; CDR3aa: CASSPSGSYEQYF; CDR3nt: TGTGCCAGCAGTCCTAGCGGTTCCTACGAGCAGTACTTC
v_gene: TRBV5-6; abundance: .; j_gene: TRBJ2-2; d_gene: .; CDR3aa: CASSLAKWRGGELFF; CDR3nt: TGTGCCAGCAGCTTGGCCAAATGGAGGGGTGGGGAGCTGTTTTTT
v_gene: TRBV11-1; abundance: .; j_gene: TRBJ2-3; d_gene: TRBD2; CDR3aa: CASSRTSGRSTDTQYF; CDR3nt: TGTGCCAGCAGCAGGACTAGCGGGAGAAGCACAGATACGCAGTATTTT
v_gene: TRBV28; abundance: .; j_gene: TRBJ2-1; d_gene: TRBD1; CDR3aa: CASSSPAGGDYNEQFF; CDR3nt: TGTGCCAGCAGTTCCCCGGCAGGGGGCGACTACAATGAGCAGTTCTTC
v_gene: TRBV11-2; abundance: .; j_gene: TRBJ1-3; d_gene: .; CDR3aa: CASSLRAGTAGNTIYF; CDR3nt: TGTGCCAGCAGCCTCAGAGCTGGAACAGCAGGAAACACCATATATTTT
v_gene: TRBV28; abundance: .; j_gene: TRBJ2-7; d_gene: TRBD1; CDR3aa: CASRSGQAYEQYF; CDR3nt: TGTGCCAGCAGGTCGGGACAGGCCTACGAGCAGTACTTC
v_gene: TRBV29-1; abundance: .; j_gene: TRBJ1-1; d_gene: TRBD1; CDR3aa: CSVGQGKNTEAFF; CDR3nt: TGCAGCGTGGGACAGGGGAAAAACACTGAAGCTTTCTTT
v_gene: TRBV30; abundance: .; j_gene: TRBJ1-4; d_gene: .; CDR3aa: CAWSLGGVGEKLFF; CDR3nt: TGTGCCTGGAGCCTAGGGGGTGTGGGAGAAAAACTGTTTTTT
v_gene: TRBV11-3; abundance: .; j_gene: TRBJ2-1; d_gene: TRBD1; CDR3aa: CASSPGTGWINEQFF; CDR3nt: TGTGCCAGCAGCCCCGGGACAGGTTGGATCAATGAGCAGTTCTTC
v_gene: TRBV5-1; abundance: .; j_gene: TRBJ2-7; d_gene: .; CDR3aa: CASSPEGSGSSYEQYF; CDR3nt: TGCGCCAGCAGCCCGGAGGGGTCGGGGAGCTCCTACGAGCAGTACTTC
v_gene: TRBV6-5; abundance: .; j_gene: TRBJ1-2; d_gene: .; CDR3aa: CASSTHGGVNYGYTF; CDR3nt: TGTGCCAGCAGTACCCATGGGGGGGTTAACTATGGCTACACCTTC
v_gene: TRBV18; abundance: .; j_gene: TRBJ1-5; d_gene: TRBD1; CDR3aa: CASSPRQTGSNQPQHF; CDR3nt: TGTGCCAGCTCACCACGCCAGACAGGGAGCAATCAGCCCCAGCATTTT
v_gene: TRBV11-3; abundance: .; j_gene: TRBJ2-5; d_gene: TRBD2; CDR3aa: CASSFLPGLAETQYF; CDR3nt: TGTGCCAGCAGCTTTCTCCCGGGACTAGCGGAGACCCAGTACTTC
v_gene: TRBV15; abundance: .; j_gene: TRBJ1-1; d_gene: TRBD1; CDR3aa: CATSTNGQGRLNTEAFF; CDR3nt: TGTGCCACCAGCACCAACGGACAGGGAAGGCTGAACACTGAAGCTTTCTTT
v_gene: TRBV5-1; abundance: .; j_gene: TRBJ2-5; d_gene: TRBD2; CDR3aa: CASRPGTSEQETQYF; CDR3nt: TGCGCCAGCAGGCCCGGGACTAGCGAGCAAGAGACCCAGTACTTC